These T cell receptor beta chains were read from a single sample in a study of beta chain features in type 1 diabetes. Sequencing used immunoSEQ multiplex PCR; TCRdb keeps in-frame clones, though not all of them. The sample has 310,000 or so clones; roughly 8% are singletons. What was sequenced was central memory CD4+ T cells from blood. The source of these receptors is a young woman in good health. Each CDR3 is given with its conserved first and last residue. D genes are given only for firm matches. Not every row has a clone size; where given, it reads once, few, many or a size class.

D gene	clone size	V gene	J gene	CDR3 protein	CDR3 DNA
.	.	TRBV20-1	TRBJ2-1	CSARGLVGQFF	TGCAGTGCTAGGGGGCTAGTCGGGCAGTTCTTC
TRBD2	.	TRBV27	TRBJ2-7	CASSLASGEQYF	TGTGCCAGCAGCTTAGCTAGCGGCGAGCAGTACTTC
.	.	TRBV15	TRBJ2-1	CATSRRTRDNNEQFF	TGTGCCACCAGCAGGAGGACTAGGGACAACAATGAGCAGTTCTTC
.	few	TRBV4-2	TRBJ2-5	CASSQMVGETQYF	TGTGCCAGCAGCCAAATGGTTGGCGAGACCCAGTACTTC
.	few	TRBV11-2	TRBJ2-3	CASSLSRATDTQYF	TGTGCCAGCAGCTTATCAAGGGCAACAGATACGCAGTATTTT
TRBD2	few	TRBV6-6	TRBJ2-1	CASSYGEGLLNEQFF	TGTGCCAGCAGTTACGGGGAGGGCCTGTTGAATGAGCAGTTCTTC
TRBD1	few	TRBV4-1	TRBJ1-5	CASSQGWARGPQPQHF	TGCGCCAGCAGCCAAGGATGGGCCAGGGGGCCTCAGCCCCAGCATTTT
TRBD1	once	TRBV7-9	TRBJ2-3	CASSPWTGTSTDTQYF	TGTGCCAGCAGCCCGTGGACAGGGACTAGCACAGATACGCAGTATTTT
.	.	TRBV2	TRBJ2-5	CASHGDSRETQYF	TGTGCCAGCCACGGAGACAGTCGGGAGACCCAGTACTTC
.	few	TRBV7-3	TRBJ1-2	CASSLTGMTGRGYTF	TGTGCCAGCAGCTTAACGGGGATGACCGGAAGAGGCTACACCTTC
.	few	TRBV11-2	TRBJ2-7	CASSLVREQYF	TGTGCCAGCAGCTTAGTCCGCGAGCAGTACTTC
.	.	TRBV5-1	TRBJ2-1	CASSGQGGFNEQFF	TGCGCCAGCAGCGGACAGGGAGGGTTTAATGAGCAGTTCTTC
.	.	TRBV4-2	TRBJ1-1	CASSFPNLNTEAFF	TGTGCCAGCAGCTTCCCCAACTTGAACACTGAAGCTTTCTTT
.	many	TRBV21-1	TRBJ2-5	CASGPRTTSGREETQYF	TGTGCCAGCGGACCTCGAACGACTAGCGGGAGGGAGGAGACCCAGTACTTC
TRBD2	.	TRBV9	TRBJ2-1	CASSVSSGSDEQFF	TGTGCCAGCAGCGTTAGTAGCGGGAGCGATGAGCAGTTCTTC
TRBD1	.	TRBV5-1	TRBJ2-7	CASSTGGYEQYF	TGCGCCAGCAGCACAGGGGGCTACGAGCAGTACTTC
TRBD2	.	TRBV7-9	TRBJ2-1	CASSLVAGGWYNEQFF	TGTGCCAGCAGCTTAGTGGCGGGAGGGTGGTACAATGAGCAGTTCTTC
.	.	TRBV29-1	TRBJ1-2	CSVGPQDYGYTF	TGCAGCGTTGGGCCCCAGGACTATGGCTACACCTTC
TRBD1	.	TRBV5-8	TRBJ2-5	CASSSRTGGDETQYF	TGTGCCAGCAGCTCCCGGACAGGGGGCGACGAGACCCAGTACTTC
.	.	TRBV28	TRBJ1-5	CASIGGSDSQHF	TGTGCCAGCATAGGTGGGTCTGACTCCCAGCATTTT
.	few	TRBV1	TRBJ1-1	CTSSRGQLNTEAFF	TGCACCAGCAGCCGAGGACAGTTGAACACTGAAGCTTTCTTT
TRBD1	.	TRBV7-2	TRBJ1-2	CASSLGTGFGYTF	TGTGCCAGCAGCTTAGGGACAGGGTTTGGCTACACCTTC
TRBD2	.	TRBV4-3	TRBJ2-1	CASSQSSGQYNEQFF	TGCGCCAGCAGCCAATCTAGCGGGCAATACAATGAGCAGTTCTTC
.	few	TRBV15	TRBJ1-5	CATSSGRVNQPQHF	TGTGCCACCAGCAGTGGACGGGTAAATCAGCCCCAGCATTTT
.	few	TRBV14	TRBJ1-2	CASSPLDSYGYTF	TGTGCCAGCAGCCCCCTAGACAGCTATGGCTACACCTTC
TRBD1	few	TRBV5-1	TRBJ2-5	CASSSGQSQETQYF	TGCGCCAGCAGCTCGGGACAGTCCCAAGAGACCCAGTACTTC
.	few	TRBV19	TRBJ2-3	CASRQSLTDTQYF	TGTGCCAGTAGGCAGAGTCTCACAGATACGCAGTATTTT
TRBD1	.	TRBV9	TRBJ2-7	CASSLRRDSRIHYEQYF	TGTGCCAGCAGCCTAAGAAGGGACAGCAGGATCCACTACGAGCAGTACTTC
.	.	TRBV19	TRBJ2-5	CASSFGLQETQYF	TGTGCCAGTAGTTTCGGGCTCCAAGAGACCCAGTACTTC
.	.	TRBV20-1	TRBJ2-1	CSANRDNEQFF	TGCAGTGCTAATCGGGACAATGAGCAGTTCTTC
.	few	TRBV6-6	TRBJ1-4	CASSYSEGGREKLFF	TGTGCCAGCAGTTATTCGGAGGGGGGACGTGAAAAACTGTTTTTT
.	few	TRBV6-5	TRBJ2-1	CASSYSFGTGEQFF	TGTGCCAGCAGTTACTCGTTTGGCACCGGTGAGCAGTTCTTC
TRBD2	.	TRBV4-3	TRBJ2-2	CASSQERLRGTSGTGELFF	TGCGCCAGCAGCCAAGAAAGGCTGCGGGGGACTAGCGGGACCGGGGAGCTGTTTTTT
.	.	TRBV4-2	TRBJ2-5	CASSQEEGQDRPQYF	TGTGCCAGCAGCCAAGAGGAAGGACAAGACAGACCCCAGTACTTC
TRBD2	few	TRBV11-2	TRBJ2-5	CASSAAGLRETQYF	TGTGCCAGCAGCGCAGCGGGACTTCGGGAGACCCAGTACTTC
.	.	TRBV4-2	TRBJ1-2	CASSQAAFGVNYGYTF	TGTGCCAGCAGCCAAGCCGCCTTCGGAGTTAACTATGGCTACACCTTC
.	.	TRBV9	TRBJ1-1	CASSVDPHPGRQHHSFTEAFF	TGTGCCAGCAGCGTAGACCCTCACCCCGGGAGACAGCACCACTCATTCACTGAAGCTTTCTTT
.	many	TRBV28	TRBJ2-1	CASRLYFEQFF	TGTGCCAGCAGGCTGTATTTTGAGCAGTTCTTC
.	few	TRBV5-4	TRBJ2-2	CASSLSLMMNTGELFF	TGTGCCAGCAGCTTATCACTAATGATGAACACCGGGGAGCTGTTTTTT
.	few	TRBV6-5	TRBJ2-4	CAVQDTHIQYF	TGTGCCGTCCAGGACACACACATTCAGTACTTC
TRBD2	few	TRBV7-9	TRBJ2-2	CASSHTSGVNTGELFF	TGTGCCAGCAGCCACACTAGCGGGGTTAACACCGGGGAGCTGTTTTTT
.	few	TRBV18	TRBJ2-3	CASSPPSARTDTQYF	TGTGCCAGCTCACCTCCGTCGGCACGCACAGATACGCAGTATTTT
TRBD2	.	TRBV19	TRBJ2-2	CASSIYSGGNTGELFF	TGTGCCAGTAGTATATATAGCGGGGGGAACACCGGGGAGCTGTTTTTT
TRBD2	few	TRBV15	TRBJ2-3	CATSRALAGGSDTQYF	TGTGCCACCAGCAGAGCCCTAGCGGGAGGTTCAGATACGCAGTATTTT
TRBD2	.	TRBV28	TRBJ2-7	CASRLAGVTYEQYF	TGTGCCAGCAGGCTCGCGGGAGTTACCTACGAGCAGTACTTC
TRBD1	few	TRBV13	TRBJ2-7	CASSLTGDRGSYEQYF	TGTGCCAGCAGCTTAACCGGGGACAGGGGGTCCTACGAGCAGTACTTC
TRBD1	.	TRBV7-8	TRBJ1-1	CASSLSATGGSEAFF	TGTGCCAGCAGCTTATCCGCGACAGGGGGTTCTGAAGCTTTCTTT
.	.	TRBV5-4	TRBJ2-1	CASSLGRPSGVEQFF	TGTGCCAGCAGCTTGGGGCGGCCATCAGGGGTTGAGCAGTTCTTC
.	many	TRBV2	TRBJ2-1	CASSTRKYNEQFF	TGTGCCAGCAGCACGAGGAAATACAATGAGCAGTTCTTC
TRBD2	.	TRBV9	TRBJ2-7	CASSVGGLAREQYF	TGTGCCAGCAGCGTAGGGGGACTAGCGCGGGAACAGTACTTC
.	few	TRBV18	TRBJ2-7	CASSPEANEQYF	TGTGCCAGCTCACCAGAGGCAAACGAGCAGTACTTC
TRBD1	.	TRBV9	TRBJ1-5	CASSVAPTGGNQPQHF	TGTGCCAGCAGCGTAGCCCCTACAGGGGGCAATCAGCCCCAGCATTTT
.	few	TRBV5-4	TRBJ2-5	CASSLEWGETQYF	TGTGCCAGCAGCTTAGAATGGGGGGAGACCCAGTACTTC